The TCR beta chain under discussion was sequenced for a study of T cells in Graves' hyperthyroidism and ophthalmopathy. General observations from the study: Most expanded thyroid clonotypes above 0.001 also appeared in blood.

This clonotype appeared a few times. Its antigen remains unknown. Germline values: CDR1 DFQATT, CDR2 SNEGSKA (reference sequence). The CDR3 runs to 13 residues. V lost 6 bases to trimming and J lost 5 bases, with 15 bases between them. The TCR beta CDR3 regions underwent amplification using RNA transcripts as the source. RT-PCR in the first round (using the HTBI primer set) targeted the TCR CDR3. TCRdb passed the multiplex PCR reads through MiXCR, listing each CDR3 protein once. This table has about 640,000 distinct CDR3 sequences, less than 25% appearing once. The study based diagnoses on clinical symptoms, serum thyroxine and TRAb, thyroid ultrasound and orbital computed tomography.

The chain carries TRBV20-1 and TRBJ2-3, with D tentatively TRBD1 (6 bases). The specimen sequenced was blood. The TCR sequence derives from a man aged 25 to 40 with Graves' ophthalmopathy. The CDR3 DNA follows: TGCAGTGCCTCACAGGGAAGGGGAGATACGCAGTATTTT. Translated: CSASQGRGDTQYF.